The 22 T cell receptor beta chains presented below share a single source sample, sequenced in a study of T cell repertoires in cytomegalovirus infection. MiXCR, applied by TCRdb to the reads, yields one record per CDR3 protein. The sample has 740,000 or so distinct CDR3 sequences; about 40% are singletons. Material for sequencing was PBMCs. These receptors came from a human donor in good health (CMV status not recorded). Some clones in this sample may be carry-over from other donors' samples.

Worth noting for this clonotype: A read error may explain this, as a much larger clone is one base away. This chain uses TRBV7-6 with TRBJ2-7; tentative D call: TRBD1 (6 bases). This CDR3 contains 14 residues. CDR1 is SGHVS, CDR2 FNYEAQ, per germline. In DNA form, the CDR3 reads TGTGCCAGCAGCTTAGCTGGAACAGGGTACGTGCAGTACTTC. This sequence encodes CASSLAGTGYVQYF.

This clonotype has more than one count but fewer than ten. The chain combines TRBV6-1 with TRBJ2-3; 14 bases are a match to TRBD2. The J segment lost 4 bases and the V segment lost 3 bases, leaving 0 bases of the junction unmatched. This CDR3 comprises 15 residues. Germline values: CDR1 MNHNS, CDR2 SASEGT. The CDR3 DNA sequence: TGTGCCAGCAGTGAGACTAGCGGGGGGGCAGATACGCAGTATTTT. Protein product: CASSETSGGADTQYF.

In its sample, this clonotype was seen a few times. As DNA, the CDR3 is TGTGCCAGCTGCCGGGACAGGCTATCACCCCTCCACTTT. Protein sequence: CASCRDRLSPLHF. The chain employs TRBV28 and TRBJ1-6; 8 nucleotides line up with TRBD1. Germline V gene sequence: CDR1 MDHEN, CDR2 SYDVKM. The junction had 7 bases not matched to a gene; V was cut back by 8 bases and J by 10 bases. This CDR3 is built from 13 residues.

This clonotype appeared once. The chain employs TRBV20-1 and TRBJ2-7; either TRBD1 or TRBD2 may supply D (5 bases each). The CDR3 is 12 amino acids. Germline-derived CDR1 and CDR2 are DFQATT and SNEGSKA (reference sequence). The V and J ends lost 3 bases and 7 bases respectively, with 13 bases between them. The CDR3 nucleotides are TGCAGTGCTAGTCGGGGCCCTTTGGAGCAGTACTTC. This translates into CSASRGPLEQYF.

This clonotype was detected ten times or more. This chain uses TRBV7-6 with TRBJ1-1, with 8 bases matching TRBD1. The germline CDR1 and CDR2 sequences are SGHVS and FNYEAQ. J gave up 0 bases and V 0 bases, and 6 bases lay outside the gene matches. This CDR3 is built from 17 residues. The CDR3 DNA reads as TGTGCCAGCAGCTTAGCGGGGACAGGAGGGATGAACACTGAAGCTTTCTTT. This codes for CASSLAGTGGMNTEAFF.

The V and J genes are TRBV20-1 and TRBJ2-3; a weak D match, TRBD1 (5 bases). Per germline, CDR1 DFQATT and CDR2 SNEGSKA (reference sequence). Trimming took off 5 bases at V and 6 bases at J, with 15 bases between the two ends. This CDR3 has 13 residues. CDR3 residues: CSASPRRADTQYF. The CDR3 nucleotides read TGCAGTGCTTCGCCCCGCAGGGCGGATACGCAGTATTTT.

The chain combines TRBV7-9 with TRBJ1-5; maybe TRBD1 (5 bases). There are 13 residues in the CDR3. Per the germline V gene, CDR1 is SEHNR and CDR2 is FQNEAQ (reference sequence). V dropped 5 bases and J dropped 7 bases, with 12 bases sitting between them. The CDR3 reads CASSAYGGQPQHF. The CDR3 DNA reads TGTGCCAGCAGCGCCTACGGGGGACAGCCCCAGCATTTT.

With regard to this clonotype: The missing conserved phenylalanine or tryptophan at the end of this CDR3 makes a read error likely. The limits of the CDR3 on the DNA are not certain, so only TCRdb's listed CDR3 is given. V gene TRBV10-3 combines with J gene TRBJ2-2; the D call of TRBD2 is as the table states it, not checked on the DNA. Per germline, CDR1 ENHRY and CDR2 SYGVKD. The CDR3 comprises 13 residues, both ends counted. CDR3 amino acids: CSIGRENTGEMFC.

This clonotype was detected many times. V and J are TRBV6-2 or TRBV6-3 and TRBJ2-7, with D tentatively TRBD1 (6 bases). V was shortened by 6 bases and J by 0 bases, with 21 bases between the two germline ends. The CDR3 is made up of 17 amino acids. Germline CDR1 and CDR2: MNHEY and SVGEGT. The CDR3 DNA sequence: TGTGCCAGCAGCTCGGACAGTTTGGCAAGGAGCTCCTACGAGCAGTACTTC. It translates to CASSSDSLARSSYEQYF.

The rearrangement uses TRBV6-8 and TRBJ1-3, with TRBD1 matching 8 bases. This CDR3 region has 16 residues. CDR1 MNHGY and CDR2 SAAAGT come from the germline V gene. V dropped 0 bases and J dropped 5; count of bases not matched to a gene: 6. The CDR3 reads CASSYSSRGRRNTIYF. CDR3 in DNA: TGTGCCAGCAGTTACTCATCCAGGGGGCGCAGAAACACCATATATTTT.

This clonotype appeared a few times. The chain links TRBV11-2 to TRBJ1-2; D may be TRBD1 (6 bases). Germline-derived CDR1 and CDR2 are SGHAT and FQNNGV. Trimming took off 5 bases at V and 5 bases at J, with 9 bases between the two ends. This CDR3 region has 12 residues. The CDR3 DNA reads TGTGCCAGCAGCCGACAGGATTATGGCTACACCTTC. As protein: CASSRQDYGYTF. Full variable domain (rest looked up from reference TRBV11-2 and TRBJ1-2): EAGVAQSPRYKIIEKRQSVAFWCNPISGHATLYWYQQILGQGPKLLIQFQNNGVVDDSQLPKDRFSAERLKGVDSTLKIQPAKLEDSAVYLCASSRQDYGYTFGSGTRLTVV.

This clonotype was seen ten or more times. V is TRBV7-2 and J is TRBJ2-3; the match to TRBD2 covers 11 bases. There are 16 residues in the CDR3. V was clipped by 5 bases and J by 8 bases; unmatched bases: 12. Germline loops: CDR1 SGHTA, CDR2 FQGNSA. DNA for the CDR3: TGTGCCAGCAGCCCTTACACTAGCGGGAGAAGGGCTACGCAGTATTTT. Encoded protein: CASSPYTSGRRATQYF.

The rearrangement links TRBV20-1 to TRBJ2-7; the match to TRBD1 covers 9 bases. Trimming at V came to 3 bases and at J to 4 bases, leaving 7 bases not matched to a gene. The CDR3 loop spans 14 amino acids. Looked up from germline, CDR1 is DFQATT and CDR2 is SNEGSKA (reference sequence). For the CDR3, the DNA is TGCAGTGCTAGGGAACAGGGGGCTAGGTACGAGCAGTACTTC. Its protein product is CSAREQGARYEQYF.

The V and J genes are TRBV24-1 and TRBJ2-3; D is perhaps TRBD1 (5 bases). The CDR3 covers 15 residues. V lost 1 base and J 3 bases, leaving 10 bases between the germline ends. CDR1 and CDR2 from the germline V gene are KGHDR and SFDVKD. The CDR3 loop is CATSDFRRDTDTQYF. CDR3 sequence (DNA): TGTGCCACCAGTGATTTTCGCAGGGATACAGATACGCAGTATTTT.

CDR3 coding DNA: TGTGCCAGCAGCTTAGCGAACCGGGACAGGGAGGAGCAGTACTTC. Translating it yields CASSLANRDREEQYF. This chain joins TRBV7-2 and TRBJ2-7; TRBD1 matches at 9 bases. This CDR3 is 15 amino acids long. The germline gives CDR1 SGHTA, CDR2 FQGNSA. J gave up 7 bases and V 0 bases, and 7 bases lay outside the gene matches.

The V call is TRBV4-2, the J call TRBJ2-1, with a weak D call TRBD2 (6 bases). The CDR3 totals 13 residues. V lost 5 bases and J lost 10, with 15 bases in between. Germline V gene lookup returns CDR1 LGHNA and CDR2 YNFKEQ. The DNA for the CDR3 is TGTGCCAGCAGCTCGGGACTGTTGGACGAGCAGTTCTTC. It translates to CASSSGLLDEQFF.

This clonotype has only a few counts. The CDR3 DNA follows: TGTGCCAGCAGGCCCGACAGGCGGGATGGCTACACCTTC. It yields the protein CASRPDRRDGYTF. The chain combines TRBV28 with TRBJ1-2; possibly TRBD1 for D (6 bases). Germline values: CDR1 MDHEN, CDR2 SYDVKM. Trimming left V 6 bases short and J 6 bases short, with 14 bases between. The CDR3 runs to 13 residues.

This rearrangement joins TRBV7-2 to TRBJ2-7; D gene unclear. The V end lost 1 base, the J end lost 5 bases, and 9 bases lay between the germline ends. CDR1 and CDR2 from the germline V gene are SGHTA and FQGNSA. This CDR3 is 13 amino acids long. CDR3 loop: CASSLVSTNEQYF. As DNA, the CDR3 is TGTGCCAGCAGCTTAGTATCGACGAACGAGCAGTACTTC. The complete variable domain, with remaining parts taken from reference TRBV7-2 and TRBJ2-7, reads GAGVSQSPSNKVTEKGKDVELRCDPISGHTALYWYRQSLGQGLEFLIYFQGNSAPDKSGLPSDRFSAERTGGSVSTLTIQRTQQEDSAVYLCASSLVSTNEQYFGPGTRLTVT.

V is TRBV29-1 and J is TRBJ2-6; either TRBD1 or TRBD2 may supply D (5 bases each). Germline-derived CDR1 and CDR2 are SQVTM and ANQGSEA. The length of the CDR3 is 13 residues. Trimming stripped 4 bases from V and 4 bases from J, with 8 bases between. The CDR3: CSVAGDGANVLTF. CDR3 nucleotides: TGCAGCGTTGCCGGGGACGGGGCCAACGTCCTGACTTTC.

This chain uses TRBV6-1 with TRBJ2-3; the D is unclear. This CDR3 region has 15 residues. V shed 2 bases and J shed 1 base, with 10 bases lying between them. CDR1 and CDR2 (germline): MNHNS, SASEGT. The chain's CDR3 is CASSESGGRTDTQYF. The CDR3 DNA reads TGTGCCAGCAGTGAAAGTGGCGGCCGCACAGATACGCAGTATTTT.

The V call is TRBV29-1, the J call TRBJ1-2; 7 nucleotides align to TRBD1. The germline V gene has CDR1 SQVTM and CDR2 ANQGSEA. Germline trimming cut 4 bases from V and 4 bases from J; bases unmatched to any gene: 3. The CDR3 consists of 12 residues. CDR3: CSVATGSYGYTF. The CDR3 nucleotides read TGCAGCGTTGCGACAGGGAGCTATGGCTACACCTTC.

The chain combines TRBV28 with TRBJ1-5; D is undetermined. This CDR3 is 13 amino acids long. Germline CDR1 MDHEN, CDR2 SYDVKM. Between the trimmed V and J ends, which lost 7 bases and 1 base, there was a span of 8 bases. CDR3 nucleotides: TGTGCCAGCAAAGGAACAAGCAATCAGCCCCAGCATTTT. Protein product: CASKGTSNQPQHF. Full variable domain (remainder filled in from reference TRBV28 and TRBJ1-5): DVKVTQSSRYLVKRTGEKVFLECVQDMDHENMFWYRQDPGLGLRLIYFSYDVKMKEKGDIPEGYSVSREKKERFSLILESASTNQTSMYLCASKGTSNQPQHFGDGTRLSIL.